A selection of T cell receptor beta chains follows, all from one sample in a study of cytomegalovirus exposure and HLA in healthy donors. Clones were sequenced by immunoSEQ multiplex PCR, and TCRdb holds only the in-frame ones, with some missing. Of about 140,000 clones in the sample, 55% to 85% were seen once. The sample consisted of PBMCs. The source is a man in his forties in good health and CMV-seronegative. CDR3s include the opening cysteine and the closing phenylalanine or tryptophan. A D gene is named only where the DNA matches it firmly. Part of the rows lack a size; the others show once, few, many or a class for expanded clones.

v_call: TRBV19
j_call: TRBJ2-7
d_call: TRBD2
clone_size: -
cdr3_nt: TGTGCCAGTAGTGGGAGGGGGTACTTC
cdr3_aa: CASSGRGYF

v_call: TRBV5-6
j_call: TRBJ1-1
d_call: -
clone_size: -
cdr3_nt: TGTGCCAGCAGCGGGGGGTGGGAGAACACTGAAGCTTTCTTT
cdr3_aa: CASSGGWENTEAFF

v_call: TRBV7-6
j_call: TRBJ2-5
d_call: TRBD2
clone_size: -
cdr3_nt: TGTGCCAGCAGCCGTAGCGGGTTTAAAGAGACCCAGTACTTC
cdr3_aa: CASSRSGFKETQYF

v_call: TRBV6-1
j_call: TRBJ2-7
d_call: -
clone_size: -
cdr3_nt: TGTGCCAGCAGTGGCCAGAACTCCTACGAGCAGTACTTC
cdr3_aa: CASSGQNSYEQYF

v_call: TRBV15
j_call: TRBJ2-3
d_call: TRBD2
clone_size: few
cdr3_nt: TGTGCCACCAGCAGGGAGCGGGAGGGGTCAGATACGCAGTATTTT
cdr3_aa: CATSREREGSDTQYF

v_call: TRBV6-6
j_call: TRBJ2-3
d_call: -
clone_size: few
cdr3_nt: TGTGCCAGCCACTTTGCAGGAGATACGCAGTATTTT
cdr3_aa: CASHFAGDTQYF

v_call: TRBV5-1
j_call: TRBJ2-2
d_call: -
clone_size: -
cdr3_nt: TGCGCCAGCAGCCTTACACGAGGCGGGGAGCTGTTTTTT
cdr3_aa: CASSLTRGGELFF

v_call: TRBV9
j_call: TRBJ2-3
d_call: -
clone_size: -
cdr3_nt: TGTGCCAGCACCCGTATGGAGGGGGCCGTTGGCACAGATACGCAGTATTTT
cdr3_aa: CASTRMEGAVGTDTQYF

v_call: TRBV4-1
j_call: TRBJ2-1
d_call: TRBD2
clone_size: -
cdr3_nt: TGCGCCAGCAGCCGAATAGCGGGGGGGCGCTACAATGAGCAGTTCTTC
cdr3_aa: CASSRIAGGRYNEQFF

v_call: TRBV28
j_call: TRBJ2-2
d_call: -
clone_size: -
cdr3_nt: TGTGCCAGCAGTGCCGGGACAAGGATCACCGGGGAGCTGTTTTTT
cdr3_aa: CASSAGTRITGELFF

v_call: TRBV10-3
j_call: TRBJ1-1
d_call: -
clone_size: few
cdr3_nt: TGTGCCATCAGTGAGTCTGATTCGGGTCCCACTGAAGCTTTCTTT
cdr3_aa: CAISESDSGPTEAFF

v_call: TRBV7-9
j_call: TRBJ2-1
d_call: -
clone_size: -
cdr3_nt: TGTGCCAGCAGCTCTTTAGGGGGAAGACTAGCCTCCTCCTACAATGAGCAGTTCTTC
cdr3_aa: CASSSLGGRLASSYNEQFF

v_call: TRBV11-2
j_call: TRBJ1-4
d_call: -
clone_size: -
cdr3_nt: TGTGCCAGCAGCCCTGGTATCCTACCCCATGAAAAACTGTTTTTT
cdr3_aa: CASSPGILPHEKLFF

v_call: TRBV15
j_call: TRBJ1-2
d_call: -
clone_size: -
cdr3_nt: TGTGCCACCAGCAGAGTGCAGAAAGCTAACTATGGCTACACCTTC
cdr3_aa: CATSRVQKANYGYTF

v_call: TRBV29-1
j_call: TRBJ1-3
d_call: TRBD1
clone_size: -
cdr3_nt: TGCAGCGTCGGAATAGGGACAGGGGGGATTTGGACCATATATTTT
cdr3_aa: CSVGIGTGGIWTIYF

v_call: TRBV9
j_call: TRBJ2-5
d_call: -
clone_size: few
cdr3_nt: TGTGCCAGCAGCGTAGCAGGGACAAATAGAGAGACCCAGTACTTC
cdr3_aa: CASSVAGTNRETQYF

v_call: TRBV5-1
j_call: TRBJ2-7
d_call: -
clone_size: -
cdr3_nt: TGCGCCAGCAGCTTGGAAATTCAGGTACCCCCAGACTTC
cdr3_aa: CASSLEIQVPPDF

v_call: TRBV27
j_call: TRBJ1-2
d_call: -
clone_size: -
cdr3_nt: TGTGCCAGCAGTTTGGGAGCAGCTAACTATGGCTACACCTTC
cdr3_aa: CASSLGAANYGYTF

v_call: TRBV5-6
j_call: TRBJ1-5
d_call: TRBD1
clone_size: -
cdr3_nt: TGTGCCAGCAGCTTCATGACAGGGTATAGCAATCAGCCCCAGAATTTT
cdr3_aa: CASSFMTGYSNQPQNF

v_call: TRBV5-1
j_call: TRBJ2-7
d_call: -
clone_size: once
cdr3_nt: TGCGCCAGCAGCCCTTCTCTTTCCTACGAGCAGTACTTC
cdr3_aa: CASSPSLSYEQYF

v_call: TRBV7-9
j_call: TRBJ1-4
d_call: -
clone_size: -
cdr3_nt: TGTGCCAGCAGCTCCCCGGGTGGAGCGAGTAATGAAAAACTGTTTTTT
cdr3_aa: CASSSPGGASNEKLFF

v_call: TRBV6-5
j_call: TRBJ2-7
d_call: TRBD1
clone_size: -
cdr3_nt: TGTGCCAGCAGTTCCCGTTTTACCGACAGGGACCACGAGCAGTACTTC
cdr3_aa: CASSSRFTDRDHEQYF

v_call: TRBV2
j_call: TRBJ2-7
d_call: -
clone_size: once
cdr3_nt: TGTGCCAGCAGTATTGATGGGGCGCACGAGCAGTACTTC
cdr3_aa: CASSIDGAHEQYF

v_call: TRBV27
j_call: TRBJ2-7
d_call: -
clone_size: -
cdr3_nt: TGTGCCAGCAGTTCAGCGGACGGACCTTACGAGCAGTACTTC
cdr3_aa: CASSSADGPYEQYF

v_call: TRBV4-1
j_call: TRBJ1-1
d_call: -
clone_size: -
cdr3_nt: TGCGCCAGCAGCCAAGTCGGGGAGGTGGCAGCTTTCTTT
cdr3_aa: CASSQVGEVAAFF

v_call: TRBV30
j_call: TRBJ1-1
d_call: -
clone_size: -
cdr3_nt: TGTGCCTGGAGTGTACAAGTGAACACTGAAGCTTTCTTT
cdr3_aa: CAWSVQVNTEAFF

v_call: TRBV27
j_call: TRBJ1-1
d_call: -
clone_size: once
cdr3_nt: TGTGCCAGCAAGAGGTTGAACACTGAAGCTTTCTTT
cdr3_aa: CASKRLNTEAFF

v_call: TRBV29-1
j_call: TRBJ2-3
d_call: TRBD2
clone_size: -
cdr3_nt: TGCAGCGTTGAAGAAGTAGCGGGGGGGGAAGATACGCAGTATTTT
cdr3_aa: CSVEEVAGGEDTQYF

v_call: TRBV6-1
j_call: TRBJ2-7
d_call: -
clone_size: -
cdr3_nt: TGTGCCAGCAGTGGCTACAGGGCCTACGAGCAGTACTTC
cdr3_aa: CASSGYRAYEQYF

v_call: TRBV30
j_call: TRBJ2-7
d_call: -
clone_size: -
cdr3_nt: TGTGCCTGGAGTCGGCTCGCGGGGCGGAGCGAGCAGTACTTC
cdr3_aa: CAWSRLAGRSEQYF

v_call: TRBV2
j_call: TRBJ2-3
d_call: -
clone_size: -
cdr3_nt: TGTGCCAGCAGAATAGGGGCAGATACGCAGTATTTT
cdr3_aa: CASRIGADTQYF

v_call: TRBV7-9
j_call: TRBJ1-2
d_call: TRBD1
clone_size: -
cdr3_nt: TGTGCCAGCAGCCTACCATCTGACAGGGGAGTTCTTGGCTACACCTTC
cdr3_aa: CASSLPSDRGVLGYTF

v_call: TRBV7-8
j_call: TRBJ2-1
d_call: -
clone_size: -
cdr3_nt: TGTGCCAGCAGGGGGGGGGCACACAATGAGCAGTTCTTC
cdr3_aa: CASRGGAHNEQFF

v_call: TRBV2
j_call: TRBJ1-6
d_call: -
clone_size: -
cdr3_nt: TGTGCCAGCGGTGCCTACCAGGCTAAGCGGGAACCCCTCCACTTT
cdr3_aa: CASGAYQAKREPLHF

v_call: TRBV10-3
j_call: TRBJ2-3
d_call: TRBD2
clone_size: -
cdr3_nt: TGTGCCATCACGCCTAGCGGTCCCGCGGATACGCAGTATTTT
cdr3_aa: CAITPSGPADTQYF

v_call: TRBV28
j_call: TRBJ1-4
d_call: TRBD1
clone_size: -
cdr3_nt: TGTGCCAGCAGCACCCAGGGGGGTAATGAAAAACTGTTTTTT
cdr3_aa: CASSTQGGNEKLFF

v_call: TRBV18
j_call: TRBJ2-3
d_call: TRBD1
clone_size: once
cdr3_nt: TGTGCCAGCTCACCACGGCCACCCCCGGACAGGACCACAGATACGCAGTATTTT
cdr3_aa: CASSPRPPPDRTTDTQYF

v_call: TRBV7-6
j_call: TRBJ2-1
d_call: TRBD2
clone_size: once
cdr3_nt: TGTGCCAGCAGCTCGTCTAGCGGGGGTTACAATGAGCAGTTCTTC
cdr3_aa: CASSSSSGGYNEQFF

v_call: TRBV4-2
j_call: TRBJ2-7
d_call: -
clone_size: -
cdr3_nt: TGTGCCAGCAGCCAAGAACAAAGCGAGCAGTACTTC
cdr3_aa: CASSQEQSEQYF